This T cell receptor beta chain was recorded in a study of T cell repertoires in cytomegalovirus infection. Study-wide points: The cumulative frequency of public TCR beta families distinguished individuals who carried CMV together with the relevant HLA.

A note on this clonotype: Antigen unknown.

TCRdb redid the calling of the reads with MiXCR, one entry per CDR3 protein. In the table there are about 920,000 distinct CDR3 sequences, around a third of which are singletons. This CDR3 comprises 15 residues. Germline CDR1 ENHRY, CDR2 SYGVKD. V lost 3 bases and J lost 3, with 11 bases in between. This sequence was found in a human donor in good health (CMV status not recorded). Some clones in this sample may be carry-over from other donors' samples. The V gene is TRBV10-3, the J gene TRBJ1-4; no reliable D call. Sample: cultured CD8+ T cells from PBMCs, taken from culture after CMV antigen stimulation. This CDR3 reads CAISDETQANEKLFF. The CDR3 DNA reads as TGTGCCATCAGTGACGAGACACAAGCTAATGAAAAACTGTTTTTT.